This TCR beta chain was sequenced during a study of blood T cell repertoires in COVID-19. At the level of the study: The origin of the acute and convalescent COVID-19 samples was the United States, Italy and Spain.

Those enrolled in Seattle joined during active infection and were followed longitudinally afterward. J was trimmed by 7 bases and V by 8 bases; bases with no gene match: 11. CDR3 length: 14 residues. Germline loops: CDR1 SGHTS, CDR2 YDEGEE. TCRdb's table, derived via immunoSEQ multiplex PCR, lists solely in-frame clones and lacks some. The sample has 60,000 to 65,000 clones; 55% to 75% are singletons. The sample was peripheral blood. The origin of this receptor is a woman in her sixties or seventies with COVID-19, enrolled during active disease. The chain couples TRBV5-8 to TRBJ2-2; 7 nucleotides agree with TRBD1. CDR3 nucleotides: TGTGCCAGTCGCATACAGGGGCAGGTCGGGGAGCTGTTTTTT. It specifies CASRIQGQVGELFF.